One and the same sample provided the 11 T cell receptor beta chains below, sequenced in a study of T cell repertoires in cytomegalovirus infection (dated by TCRdb to 2018 to 2020). The antigens for these receptors are not known. This sample's treatment or condition label indicates: in vitro stimulation with specific CMV peptide epitopes to enrich CMV-specific T cells. TCRdb shows the sequencer as Illumina HiSeq 1500. TCRdb trimmed the raw reads at Q25, called clones with MiXCR and kept productive beta chains. Under each unique CDR3 protein, matching rows form one entry showing the most common genes and DNA. The sample table contains approximately 730,000 distinct CDR3 sequences; only one count was recorded for roughly 28% of them. The ten biggest clones cover about 12% of the sample. The sample here was cultured CD8+ T cells from PBMCs, taken from culture after CMV antigen stimulation. The receptors were gathered from a human donor in good health (CMV status not recorded). Some clones in this sample may be carry-over from other donors' samples.

This clonotype appeared many times. J is TRBJ2-1 and V is TRBV7-6; D not resolved. Germline V gives CDR1 SGHVS, CDR2 FNYEAQ. V lost 1 base to trimming and J lost 0 bases, with 7 bases between them. The CDR3 has 15 residues. CDR3 in DNA: TGTGCCAGCAGCTTAGTGGGCTTCTCCTACAATGAGCAGTTCTTC. As protein: CASSLVGFSYNEQFF.

V usage is TRBV12-3 or TRBV12-4 and J usage is TRBJ1-1, with a weak D call TRBD1 (6 bases). CDR3 length: 15 residues. Trimming pared 7 bases from V and 8 bases from J, leaving 23 bases between. For the CDR3, the DNA is TGTGCCAGCACTCACAAGGGCATCGGGGGCTCAGAAGCTTTCTTT. Translated, it gives CASTHKGIGGSEAFF.

This clonotype was picked up many times. A much bigger clone sits one base away, suggesting this may be a read error. The chain joins TRBV7-2 to TRBJ1-1, with D hard to call. The CDR3 is 12 residues long. Germline V gene lookup returns CDR1 SGHTA and CDR2 FQGNSA. V lost 1 base to trimming and J lost 4 bases, with 4 bases between them. CDR3 sequence (DNA): TGTGCCAGCAGCTTAGAGGTCACTGAAGCTTTCTTT. Translation: CASSLEVTEAFF.

In this sample, this clonotype turned up a few times. This sequence joins TRBV6-5 and TRBJ2-1, with unresolved D. The V end lost 0 bases, the J end lost 8 bases, and 20 bases lay between the germline ends. Germline CDR1 and CDR2: MNHEY and SVGAGI. The CDR3 spans 17 residues. The CDR3 nucleotides are TGTGCCAGCAGTTACTCGGTTCAGACGGCTCTTATGGATGAGCAGTTCTTC. Protein product: CASSYSVQTALMDEQFF.

The sample holds a few counts of this clonotype. V is TRBV25-1 and J is TRBJ2-5; perhaps TRBD1 as D (5 bases). CDR1 is MGHDK and CDR2 is SYGVNS in the germline V gene. The V gene lost 8 bases and the J gene lost 5 bases, with 18 bases spanning the gap. This CDR3 is built from 14 residues. CDR3 bases: TGTGCCAGCGCTAATATAGGGGTCCGGGAGACCCAGTACTTC. Protein sequence: CASANIGVRETQYF.

The table lists this clonotype with a few counts. The J gene is TRBJ1-3, the V gene TRBV10-3; D is undetermined. Germline values: CDR1 ENHRY, CDR2 SYGVKD. Deletions cut 0 bases from V and 4 bases from J, with 16 bases between. The CDR3 has 17 amino acids. The CDR3 DNA follows: TGTGCCATCAGTGAGTCGATTAGGAGGCGGGAAGGAAACACCATATATTTT. It yields the protein CAISESIRRREGNTIYF.

This clonotype came up a few times. The rearrangement links TRBV27 to TRBJ2-7; maybe TRBD1 (5 bases). CDR1 and CDR2 (germline): MNHEY, SMNVEV (reference sequence). The V end was cut by 2 bases, the J end by 6 bases, with 14 bases between. The CDR3 totals 14 residues. The CDR3 reads CASSLTGRRVEQYF. The CDR3 bases are TGTGCCAGCAGTTTAACCGGTCGCAGGGTCGAGCAGTACTTC.

This clonotype was observed a few times. This chain joins TRBV7-6 and TRBJ1-1, with 9 bases lining up with TRBD1. This CDR3 comprises 15 residues. The junction had 9 bases not matched to a gene; V was cut back by 5 bases and J by 5 bases. Germline-derived CDR1 and CDR2 are SGHVS and FNYEAQ. CDR3 residues: CASSEATGGGTEAFF. The CDR3 DNA follows: TGTGCCAGCAGCGAAGCGACAGGGGGAGGTACTGAAGCTTTCTTT.

This rearrangement joins TRBV7-9 to TRBJ1-5; perhaps TRBD1 as D (6 bases). Germline-derived CDR1 and CDR2 are SEHNR and FQNEAQ (reference sequence). Trimming pared 3 bases from V and 5 bases from J, leaving 14 bases between. CDR3 length equals 15 residues. DNA for the CDR3: TGTGCCAGCAGCTTGAGGGGGGGGGCGGATCAGCCCCAGCATTTT. It translates to CASSLRGGADQPQHF. The full variable domain, with the rest looked up from reference TRBV7-9 and TRBJ1-5, is DTGVSQNPRHKITKRGQNVTFRCDPISEHNRLYWYRQTLGQGPEFLTYFQNEAQLEKSRLLSDRFSAERPKGSFSTLEIQRTEQGDSAMYLCASSLRGGADQPQHFGDGTRLSIL.

The chain carries TRBV11-2 and TRBJ2-4, with 7 nucleotides matching TRBD1. This CDR3 spans 13 amino acids. Trimming took 1 base from V and 14 from J; bases not matched to a gene: 8. Germline CDR1 is SGHAT and CDR2 is FQNNGV. CDR3 nucleotides: TGTGCCAGCAGCTTAGGCAGGGGGAGAGATGAGTACTTC. Amino acids: CASSLGRGRDEYF.

The chain links TRBV20-1 to TRBJ2-1; maybe TRBD1 (6 bases). Germline V gene sequence: CDR1 DFQATT, CDR2 SNEGSKA (reference sequence). This CDR3 is 13 amino acids long. Trimming removed 6 bases from V and 5 bases from J, with 14 bases in between. CDR3 sequence reads: CSARDIRDNEQFF. CDR3 coding DNA: TGCAGTGCCCGGGACATACGGGACAATGAGCAGTTCTTC.